This passage covers 29 T cell receptor beta chains from one sample sequenced in a study of blood T cell repertoires in COVID-19. The method was immunoSEQ multiplex PCR; TCRdb's version includes in-frame clones alone and lacks a portion of them. The data contain about 14,000 clones, roughly nine tenths of them singletons. Material for sequencing was peripheral blood. The receptor set was obtained from a man aged 45 to 65 with active COVID-19.

This sequence joins TRBV7-9 and TRBJ1-1, with TRBD1 matching over 7 bases. CDR1 and CDR2 from the germline V gene are SEHNR and FQNEAQ (reference sequence). V dropped 5 bases and J dropped 7; count of bases not matched to a gene: 13. This CDR3 spans 15 amino acids. CDR3 nucleotides: TGTGCCAGCAGCGCCCGGGACAGCAAGGCGAGTGAAGCTTTCTTT. This translates into CASSARDSKASEAFF.

The J gene is TRBJ2-2, the V gene TRBV27; 16 bases are shared with TRBD2. The ends lost 4 bases at V and 7 bases at J; junction bases unmatched: 6. The CDR3 runs to 17 residues. Germline loops: CDR1 MNHEY, CDR2 SMNVEV (reference sequence). The chain's CDR3 is CASSSKGLAGGRGELFF. The CDR3 coding sequence is TGTGCCAGCAGTTCCAAGGGACTAGCGGGAGGGCGCGGGGAGCTGTTTTTT.

The rearrangement links TRBV2 to TRBJ1-1; no definite D call. This CDR3 contains 11 residues. The ends were cut back, 8 bases at V and 4 bases at J, with 8 bases in the middle. CDR1 SNHLY and CDR2 FYNNEI come from the germline V gene. CDR3 nucleotide sequence: TGTGCCAGCGAGGTAAGCACTGAAGCTTTCTTT. Translating it yields CASEVSTEAFF.

The chain combines TRBV7-9 with TRBJ2-7; 8 bases agree with TRBD2. Germline values: CDR1 SEHNR, CDR2 FQNEAQ (reference sequence). Trimming cost V 5 bases and J 4 bases; bases outside gene matches: 10. The CDR3 has 15 amino acids. The DNA for the CDR3 is TGTGCCAGCAGCGCCTGGAGCGGGAGACTTTACGAGCAGTACTTC. Protein: CASSAWSGRLYEQYF.

The J gene is TRBJ2-7, the V gene TRBV7-9; D is uncertain. The CDR3 consists of 10 residues. The V and J ends lost 8 bases and 3 bases respectively, with 5 bases between them. Germline V gene lookup returns CDR1 SEHNR and CDR2 FQNEAQ (reference sequence). In DNA form, the CDR3 reads TGTGCCAGCGGCAGCTACGAGCAGTACTTC. Protein sequence: CASGSYEQYF.

This clone came up once. The V gene is TRBV24-1, the J gene TRBJ2-3; 7 nucleotides agree with TRBD2. Germline trimming cut 5 bases from V and 9 bases from J; bases unmatched to any gene: 4. This CDR3 region has 12 residues. The germline V gene encodes CDR1 KGHDR and CDR2 SFDVKD. The CDR3 region is CATSGSGGTQYF. DNA of the CDR3: TGTGCCACCAGTGGTTCCGGGGGGACGCAGTATTTT.

The V and J genes are TRBV29-1 and TRBJ1-4, with 7 bases matching TRBD1. This CDR3 comprises 12 residues. Germline assignment: CDR1 SQVTM and CDR2 ANQGSEA. The trim removed 7 bases at V and 4 bases at J, leaving 3 bases unmatched. Written as DNA, the CDR3 is TGCAGCGGGGGACAGAATAATGAAAAACTGTTTTTT. It codes for CSGGQNNEKLFF.

The chain links TRBV7-8 to TRBJ1-1, with 10 bases identical to TRBD1. The CDR3 consists of 15 residues. After removal of 4 bases from V and 3 bases from J, the junction contained 5 bases not matched to a gene. The germline CDR1 and CDR2 sequences are SGHVS and FQNEAQ. As DNA, the CDR3 is TGTGCCAGCAGCTCGACAGGGGGCACTCACACTGAAGCTTTCTTT. Amino acid sequence: CASSSTGGTHTEAFF.

The genes are TRBV2 and TRBJ1-4; D is unclear. Germline loops: CDR1 SNHLY, CDR2 FYNNEI. Trimming took 2 bases from V and 8 from J, leaving 18 bases between them. This CDR3 has 16 amino acids. CDR3 sequence: CASSELAGPKREKLFF. CDR3 DNA sequence: TGTGCCAGCAGTGAATTGGCGGGCCCCAAAAGAGAAAAACTGTTTTTT.

This chain links TRBV3-1 (or the pseudogene TRBV3-2) with TRBJ2-7; 7 bases fit TRBD1. CDR1 is LGHDT and CDR2 is YNNKEL in the germline V gene (reference sequence). The junction had 7 bases not matched to a gene; V was cut back by 3 bases and J by 5 bases. CDR3 length equals 14 residues. The CDR3 sequence is CASSQSTGSHEQYF. As DNA, the CDR3 is TGTGCCAGCAGCCAGTCGACAGGGTCCCACGAGCAGTACTTC.

V and J are TRBV18 and TRBJ2-1; 10 positions agree with TRBD2. The CDR3 covers 17 residues. After removal of 1 base from V and 6 bases from J, the junction contained 9 bases not matched to a gene. Germline values: CDR1 KGHSH, CDR2 LQKENI. Written as DNA, the CDR3 is TGTGCCAGCTCACCACGGTCTAGCGGGAGTGTGGGCAATGAGCAGTTCTTC. Translating gives CASSPRSSGSVGNEQFF.

This clone has a single count. The V and J genes are TRBV5-1 and TRBJ1-1, with 7 bases aligning to TRBD1. The ends lost 4 bases at V and 0 bases at J; junction bases unmatched: 12. Germline CDR1 SGHRS, CDR2 YFSETQ. The CDR3 is 17 residues long. This CDR3 reads CASSDFKTGFMNTEAFF. CDR3 bases: TGCGCCAGCAGCGACTTCAAGACAGGGTTTATGAACACTGAAGCTTTCTTT.

A single count supports this clone. The DNA for the CDR3 is TGTGCTAGTGGTTTGGTTTGGGGGGACTCCTACAATGAGCAGTTCTTC. This encodes CASGLVWGDSYNEQFF. The J gene is TRBJ2-1, the V gene TRBV12-5, with D perhaps TRBD2 (6 bases). V lost 0 bases, J lost 0 bases, and 9 bases lay in between. The CDR3 has 16 amino acids. Germline V lookup: CDR1 LGHNT, CDR2 FRNRAP.

This sequence joins TRBV2 and TRBJ1-3; TRBD1 might be the D (5 bases). CDR1 SNHLY and CDR2 FYNNEI come from the germline V gene. The CDR3 sequence is 14 residues long. V lost 5 bases, J lost 4 bases, and 12 bases lay in between. CDR3 coding DNA: TGTGCCAGCAGTTGGGGGGGGGTAGGAAACACCATATATTTT. Encoded protein: CASSWGGVGNTIYF.

The CDR3 region is CAWTPGGAKNIQYF. In DNA form, the CDR3 reads TGTGCCTGGACCCCCGGAGGAGCCAAAAACATTCAGTACTTC. The rearrangement links TRBV30 to TRBJ2-4; the D gene is possibly TRBD2 (5 bases). CDR1 GTSNPN and CDR2 SVGIG come from the germline V gene (reference sequence). The CDR3 is 14 amino acids. V gave up 4 bases and J gave up 0 bases, with 10 bases separating them.

The chain carries TRBV6-2 or TRBV6-3 and TRBJ1-6; 10 nucleotides match TRBD1. With V trimmed by 4 bases and J by 8 bases, 5 bases remained unmatched. Germline V CDR1 and CDR2: MNHEY, SVGEGT. The CDR3 extends over 15 amino acids. The CDR3 coding sequence is TGTGCCAGCAGTTCCTACGGACAGGGGGATTCACCCCTCCACTTT. Its translation is CASSSYGQGDSPLHF.

This clone appeared once. The rearrangement joins TRBV7-6 to TRBJ2-1, with 7 bases fitting TRBD2. J gave up 5 bases and V 7 bases, and 17 bases lay outside the gene matches. CDR3 size: 17 residues. Per the germline V gene, CDR1 is SGHVS and CDR2 is FNYEAQ. CDR3 DNA: TGTGCCAGCACCAAGGGATTAGGACTAGGCTTGGACAATGAGCAGTTCTTC. Translated: CASTKGLGLGLDNEQFF.

The chain couples TRBV7-9 to TRBJ1-1, with D uncertain. Germline CDR1 reads SEHNR; CDR2 reads FQNEAQ (reference sequence). This CDR3 comprises 14 residues. Trimming shortened V by 2 bases and J by 4 bases, and 11 bases separated the two germline ends. CDR3 region: CASSLSTLGTEAFF. For the CDR3, the DNA is TGTGCCAGCAGCTTAAGCACGCTCGGCACTGAAGCTTTCTTT.

The genes are TRBV19 and TRBJ2-1; 7 bases are a match to TRBD1. This CDR3 region has 15 residues. With V trimmed by 5 bases and J by 7 bases, 11 bases remained unmatched. CDR1 is LNHDA and CDR2 is SQIVND in the germline V gene (reference sequence). This CDR3 is CASSLSGQVVNEQFF. DNA for the CDR3: TGTGCCAGTAGTCTATCTGGACAGGTGGTGAATGAGCAGTTCTTC.

This chain links TRBV7-9 with TRBJ2-3; TRBD1 agrees at 7 bases. V was clipped by 5 bases and J by 3 bases; unmatched bases: 8. The length of the CDR3 is 15 residues. The germline V gene has CDR1 SEHNR and CDR2 FQNEAQ (reference sequence). As DNA, the CDR3 is TGTGCCAGCAGCCCAACTAGGGGGCGGACAGATACGCAGTATTTT. It specifies CASSPTRGRTDTQYF.

The CDR3 region is CATSSIIGQAYGELFF. The DNA for the CDR3 is TGTGCCACCAGCAGTATCATTGGACAGGCCTACGGGGAGCTGTTTTTT. This sequence joins TRBV15 and TRBJ2-2; 7 bases agree with TRBD1. The germline CDR1 and CDR2 sequences are LNHNV and YYDKDF (reference sequence). The CDR3 totals 16 residues. V lost 3 bases to trimming and J lost 7 bases; unmatched junction nucleotides: 11.

The chain combines TRBV5-1 with TRBJ1-5, with D perhaps matching TRBD1 (6 bases). The CDR3 contains 14 residues. The germline V and J ends were trimmed by 4 bases and 5 bases, with 13 bases remaining between them. CDR1 SGHRS and CDR2 YFSETQ come from the germline V gene. The CDR3 DNA reads as TGCGCCAGCAGCCCAGGGGATGGACATCAGCCCCAGCATTTT. Translation gives CASSPGDGHQPQHF. Supplemented by reference TRBV5-1 and TRBJ1-5, the full variable domain reads KAGVTQTPRYLIKTRGQQVTLSCSPISGHRSVSWYQQTPGQGLQFLFEYFSETQRNKGNFPGRFSGRQFSNSRSEMNVSTLELGDSALYLCASSPGDGHQPQHFGDGTRLSIL.

This rearrangement joins TRBV7-6 to TRBJ2-2, with D possibly TRBD2 on 5 matching bases. Trimming took off 5 bases at V and 4 bases at J, with 20 bases between the two ends. This CDR3 contains 17 residues. Germline CDR1 reads SGHVS; CDR2 reads FNYEAQ. The chain's CDR3 is CASSNRARDGFTGELFF. Written as DNA, the CDR3 is TGTGCCAGCAGCAACCGGGCCCGGGATGGTTTCACCGGGGAGCTGTTTTTT.

V is TRBV2 and J is TRBJ1-1; 8 bases match TRBD1. Germline V gene data show CDR1 as SNHLY and CDR2 as FYNNEI. Trimming cost V 6 bases and J 5 bases; bases outside gene matches: 8. This CDR3 spans 14 amino acids. CDR3 region: CASRWDRTRTEAFF. The CDR3, as DNA: TGTGCCAGCAGGTGGGACAGGACAAGAACTGAAGCTTTCTTT.

This clone was counted a single time. The J gene is TRBJ2-3, the V gene TRBV30; 14 positions agree with TRBD2. Trimming took 2 bases from V and 4 from J; bases not matched to a gene: 5. The CDR3 is 16 amino acids. Germline V gene lookup returns CDR1 GTSNPN and CDR2 SVGIG (reference sequence). As DNA, the CDR3 is TGTGCCTGGAGTCCCGGACTAGCGGGAGGTGCAGATACGCAGTATTTT. This encodes CAWSPGLAGGADTQYF.

This sequence joins TRBV20-1 and TRBJ1-2; D remains ambiguous. Germline CDR1 DFQATT, CDR2 SNEGSKA (reference sequence). This CDR3 is built from 11 residues. V was trimmed by 8 bases and J by 6 bases, leaving 13 bases between them. The CDR3 protein is CSSIPGDGYTF. CDR3 in DNA: TGCAGTTCAATTCCCGGGGATGGCTACACCTTC.

The chain recombines TRBV20-1 with TRBJ2-1; D remains unclear. Trimming stripped 6 bases from V and 10 bases from J, with 13 bases between. Germline CDR1 reads DFQATT; CDR2 reads SNEGSKA (reference sequence). The CDR3 consists of 11 residues. CDR3 amino acids: CSARQVREQFF. The DNA for the CDR3 is TGCAGTGCAAGGCAGGTTCGCGAGCAGTTCTTC.

The J gene is TRBJ2-1, the V gene TRBV11-3; 10 bases are a match to TRBD2. Trimming cost V 4 bases and J 6 bases; bases outside gene matches: 6. This CDR3 region has 15 residues. The germline gives CDR1 SGHNT, CDR2 YENEEA. The CDR3 sequence: CASSSGASGGNEQFF. The CDR3 DNA is TGTGCCAGCAGCTCGGGGGCTAGCGGGGGCAATGAGCAGTTCTTC.

The CDR3 nucleotides are TGCAGCGTTACAACAGGGTCAGAGACCCAGTACTTC. Protein: CSVTTGSETQYF. The chain combines TRBV29-1 with TRBJ2-5; a possible D gene is TRBD1 (6 bases). Germline V lookup: CDR1 SQVTM, CDR2 ANQGSEA. Trimming took 5 bases from V and 4 from J, leaving 11 bases between them. This CDR3 spans 12 amino acids.